One T cell receptor (beta chain) is described in this entry. Antigen: not known. These data are taken from a study of T cells in Graves' hyperthyroidism and ophthalmopathy. General study points: Progression to ophthalmopathy was predicted a median of roughly seven months early.

Diagnoses were established using clinical symptoms, serum thyroxine and TRAb, thyroid ultrasound and orbital computed tomography. V lost 6 bases to trimming and J lost 0 bases, with 16 bases between them. This CDR3 region has 16 residues. The germline CDR1 and CDR2 sequences are LNHNV and YYDKDF (reference sequence). The CDR3 regions of TCR beta were amplified from RNA transcripts. When the TCR CDR3 underwent first-round RT-PCR, the HTBI primer set was used. TCRdb fed the multiplex PCR reads into MiXCR, producing one record per CDR3 protein. Of over 150,000 distinct CDR3 sequences in the sample, roughly 17% are singletons; the top ten hold roughly 55%.

The source of this sequence is a woman aged 45-59 years with Graves' hyperthyroidism. The chain employs TRBV15 and TRBJ2-3; no clear D. What was sequenced was blood. This chain's CDR3 is CATRVGRHSSTDTQYF. The CDR3 DNA follows: TGTGCCACCAGAGTGGGCAGGCACTCTAGCACAGATACGCAGTATTTT. Combining the CDR3 with reference TRBV15 and TRBJ2-3 gives the whole variable domain DAMVIQNPRYQVTQFGKPVTLSCSQTLNHNVMYWYQQKSSQAPKLLFHYYDKDFNNEADTPDNFQSRRPNTSFCFLDIRSPGLGDTAMYLCATRVGRHSSTDTQYFGPGTRLTVL.